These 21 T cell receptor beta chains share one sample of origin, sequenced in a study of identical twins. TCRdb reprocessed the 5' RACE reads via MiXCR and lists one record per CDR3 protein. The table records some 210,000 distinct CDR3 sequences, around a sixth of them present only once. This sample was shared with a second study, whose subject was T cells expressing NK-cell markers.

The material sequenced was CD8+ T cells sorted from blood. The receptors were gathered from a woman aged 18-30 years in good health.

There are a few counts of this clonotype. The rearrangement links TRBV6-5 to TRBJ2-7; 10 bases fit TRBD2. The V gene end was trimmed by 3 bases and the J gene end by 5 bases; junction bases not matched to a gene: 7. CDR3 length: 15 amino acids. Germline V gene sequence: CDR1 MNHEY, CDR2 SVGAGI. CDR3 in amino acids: CASSYSGLAGDEQYF. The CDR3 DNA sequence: TGTGCCAGCAGTTATAGTGGGCTAGCGGGAGACGAGCAGTACTTC.

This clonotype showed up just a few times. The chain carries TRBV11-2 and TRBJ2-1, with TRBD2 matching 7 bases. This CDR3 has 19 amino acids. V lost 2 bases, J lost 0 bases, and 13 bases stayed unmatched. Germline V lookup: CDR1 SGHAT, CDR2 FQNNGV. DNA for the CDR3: TGTGCCAGCAGCTTAAGGGGCGGGAGAATGGTTAGCTCCTACAATGAGCAGTTCTTC. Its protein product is CASSLRGGRMVSSYNEQFF.

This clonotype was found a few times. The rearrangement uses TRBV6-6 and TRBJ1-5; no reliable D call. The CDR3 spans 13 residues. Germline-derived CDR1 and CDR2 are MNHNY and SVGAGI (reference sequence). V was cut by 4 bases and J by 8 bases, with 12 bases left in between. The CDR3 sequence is CASSFRPAEPQHF. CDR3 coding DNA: TGTGCCAGCAGTTTCCGCCCAGCGGAGCCCCAGCATTTT.

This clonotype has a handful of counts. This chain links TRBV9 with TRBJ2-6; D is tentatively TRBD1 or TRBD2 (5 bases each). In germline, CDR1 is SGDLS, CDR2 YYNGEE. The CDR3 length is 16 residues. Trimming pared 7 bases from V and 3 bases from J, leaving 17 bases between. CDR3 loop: CASSKEGSSGANVLTF. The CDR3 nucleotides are TGTGCCAGCTCAAAAGAGGGGTCAAGTGGGGCCAACGTCCTGACTTTC.

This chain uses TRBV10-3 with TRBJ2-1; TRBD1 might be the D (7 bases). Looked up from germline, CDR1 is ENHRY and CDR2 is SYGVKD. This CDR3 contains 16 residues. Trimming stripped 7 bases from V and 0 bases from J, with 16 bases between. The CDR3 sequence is CAITPVEGASYNEQFF. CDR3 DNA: TGTGCCATCACCCCTGTGGAGGGGGCCTCCTACAATGAGCAGTTCTTC.

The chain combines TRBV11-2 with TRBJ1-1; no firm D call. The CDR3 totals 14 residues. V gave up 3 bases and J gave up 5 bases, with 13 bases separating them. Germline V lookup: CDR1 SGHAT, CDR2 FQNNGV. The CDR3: CASSFKTGFTEAFF. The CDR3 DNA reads TGTGCCAGCAGCTTTAAAACGGGTTTTACTGAAGCTTTCTTT.

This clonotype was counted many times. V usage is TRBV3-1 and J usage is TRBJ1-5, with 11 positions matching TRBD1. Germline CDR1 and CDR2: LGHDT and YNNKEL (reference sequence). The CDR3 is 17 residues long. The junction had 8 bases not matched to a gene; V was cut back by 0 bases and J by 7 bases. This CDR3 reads CASSQEWGQGVKQPQHF. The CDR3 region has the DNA TGTGCCAGCAGCCAAGAGTGGGGACAGGGGGTCAAGCAGCCCCAGCATTTT. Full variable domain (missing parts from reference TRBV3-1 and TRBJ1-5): DTAVSQTPKYLVTQMGNDKSIKCEQNLGHDTMYWYKQDSKKFLKIMFSYNNKELIINETVPNRFSPKSPDKAHLNLHINSLELGDSAVYFCASSQEWGQGVKQPQHFGDGTRLSIL.

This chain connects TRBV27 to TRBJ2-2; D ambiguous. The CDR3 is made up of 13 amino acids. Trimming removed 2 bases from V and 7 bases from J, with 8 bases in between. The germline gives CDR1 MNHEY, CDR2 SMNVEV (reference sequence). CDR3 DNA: TGTGCCAGCAGTTTAGGAGACGGCGGGGAGCTGTTTTTT. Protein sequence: CASSLGDGGELFF.

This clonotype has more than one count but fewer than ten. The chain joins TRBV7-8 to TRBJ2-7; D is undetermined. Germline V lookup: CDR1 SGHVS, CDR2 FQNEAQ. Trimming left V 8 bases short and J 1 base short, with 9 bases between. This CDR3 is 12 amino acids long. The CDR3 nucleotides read TGTGCCAGCCAGTATGGGTCCTACGAGCAGTACTTC. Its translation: CASQYGSYEQYF.

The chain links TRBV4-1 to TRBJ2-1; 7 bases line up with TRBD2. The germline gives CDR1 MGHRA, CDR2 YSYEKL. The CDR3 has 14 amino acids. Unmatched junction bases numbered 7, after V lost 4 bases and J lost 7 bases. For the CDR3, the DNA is TGCGCCAGCAGCCCGGTTCAAGCGGGGAATGAGCAGTTCTTC. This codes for CASSPVQAGNEQFF.

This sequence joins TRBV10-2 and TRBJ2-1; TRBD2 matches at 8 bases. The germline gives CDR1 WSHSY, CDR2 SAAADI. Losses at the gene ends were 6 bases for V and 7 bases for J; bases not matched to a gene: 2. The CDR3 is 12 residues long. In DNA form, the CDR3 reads TGCGCCAGCAGAGGACTAGCTAATGAGCAGTTCTTC. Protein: CASRGLANEQFF.

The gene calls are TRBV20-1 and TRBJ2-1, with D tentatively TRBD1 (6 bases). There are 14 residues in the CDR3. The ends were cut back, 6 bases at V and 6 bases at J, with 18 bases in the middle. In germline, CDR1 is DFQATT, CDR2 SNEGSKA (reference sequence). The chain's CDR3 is CSAKDSLRSNEQFF. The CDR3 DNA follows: TGCAGTGCAAAGGACAGTTTAAGGAGCAATGAGCAGTTCTTC.

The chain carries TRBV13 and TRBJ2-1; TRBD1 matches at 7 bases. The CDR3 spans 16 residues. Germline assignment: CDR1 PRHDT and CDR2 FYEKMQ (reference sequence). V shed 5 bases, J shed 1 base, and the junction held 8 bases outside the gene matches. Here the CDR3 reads CASSPVRDRSYNEQFF. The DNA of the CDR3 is TGTGCCAGCAGCCCCGTCCGGGACAGATCCTACAATGAGCAGTTCTTC.

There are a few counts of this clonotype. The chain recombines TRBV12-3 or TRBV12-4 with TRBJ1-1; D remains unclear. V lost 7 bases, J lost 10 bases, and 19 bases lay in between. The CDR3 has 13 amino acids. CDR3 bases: TGTGCCAGCACCTCCCCCGGCGCATTGGGAGCTTTCTTT. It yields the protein CASTSPGALGAFF.

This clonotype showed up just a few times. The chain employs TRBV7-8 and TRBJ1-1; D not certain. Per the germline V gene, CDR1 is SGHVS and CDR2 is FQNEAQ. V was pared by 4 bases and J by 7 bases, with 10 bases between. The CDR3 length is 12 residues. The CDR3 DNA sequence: TGTGCCAGCAGCTCATCAAGATATGAAGCTTTCTTT. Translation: CASSSSRYEAFF.

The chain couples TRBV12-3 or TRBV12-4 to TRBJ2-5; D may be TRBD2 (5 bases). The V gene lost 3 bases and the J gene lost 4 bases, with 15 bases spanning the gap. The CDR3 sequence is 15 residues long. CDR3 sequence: CASSFSRPGGETQYF. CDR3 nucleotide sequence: TGTGCCAGCAGTTTCAGCAGGCCCGGAGGAGAGACCCAGTACTTC.

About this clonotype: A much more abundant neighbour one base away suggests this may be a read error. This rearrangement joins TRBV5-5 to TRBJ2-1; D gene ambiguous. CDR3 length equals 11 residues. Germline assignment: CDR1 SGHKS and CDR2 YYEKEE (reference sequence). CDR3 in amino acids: CDSSVGTEQFF. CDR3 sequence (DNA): TGTGACAGCAGCGTAGGCACTGAGCAGTTCTTC.

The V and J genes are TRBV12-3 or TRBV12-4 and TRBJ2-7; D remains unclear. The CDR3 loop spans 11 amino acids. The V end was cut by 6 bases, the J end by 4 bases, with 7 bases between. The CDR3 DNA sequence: TGTGCCAGCAGACGCGATTACGAGCAGTACTTC. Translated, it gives CASRRDYEQYF.

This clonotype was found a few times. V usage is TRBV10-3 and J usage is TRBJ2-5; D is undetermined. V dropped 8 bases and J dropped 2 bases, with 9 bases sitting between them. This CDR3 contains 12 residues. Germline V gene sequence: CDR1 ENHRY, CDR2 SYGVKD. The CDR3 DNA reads TGTGCCATCGGCGGTGGGCAAGAGACCCAGTACTTC. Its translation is CAIGGGQETQYF.

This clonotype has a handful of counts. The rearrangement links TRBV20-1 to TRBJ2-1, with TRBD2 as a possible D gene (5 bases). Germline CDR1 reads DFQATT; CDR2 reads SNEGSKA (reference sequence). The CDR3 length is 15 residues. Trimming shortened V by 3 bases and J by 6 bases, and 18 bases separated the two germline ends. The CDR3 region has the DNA TGCAGTGCTAGCTCCATGAGGGAAAATATCAATGAGCAGTTCTTC. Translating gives CSASSMRENINEQFF.

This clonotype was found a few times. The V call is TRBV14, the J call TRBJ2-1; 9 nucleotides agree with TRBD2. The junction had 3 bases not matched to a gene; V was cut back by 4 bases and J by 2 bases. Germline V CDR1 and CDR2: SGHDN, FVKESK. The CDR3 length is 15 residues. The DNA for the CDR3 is TGTGCCAGCAGCCGTGGCGGGGGGGCCTACAATGAGCAGTTCTTC. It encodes CASSRGGGAYNEQFF.